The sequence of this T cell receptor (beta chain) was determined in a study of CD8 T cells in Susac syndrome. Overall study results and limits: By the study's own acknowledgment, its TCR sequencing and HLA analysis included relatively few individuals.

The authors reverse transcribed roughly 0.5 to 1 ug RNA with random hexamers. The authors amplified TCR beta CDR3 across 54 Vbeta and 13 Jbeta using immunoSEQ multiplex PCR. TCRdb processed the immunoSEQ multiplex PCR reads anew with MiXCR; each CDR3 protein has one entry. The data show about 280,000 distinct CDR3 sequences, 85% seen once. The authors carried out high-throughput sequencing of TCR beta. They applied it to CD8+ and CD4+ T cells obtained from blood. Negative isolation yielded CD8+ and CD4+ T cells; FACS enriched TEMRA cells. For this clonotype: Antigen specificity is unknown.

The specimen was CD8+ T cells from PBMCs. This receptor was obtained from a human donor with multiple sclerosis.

As DNA, the CDR3 is TGTGCCAGCAGTGAGGGGAGGGCCTTTTCAGATACGCAGTATTTT. Translating gives CASSEGRAFSDTQYF. The genes are TRBV6-1 and TRBJ2-3, with 7 bases aligning to TRBD2. The germline V gene encodes CDR1 MNHNS and CDR2 SASEGT. This CDR3 spans 15 amino acids. Trimming at V came to 3 bases and at J to 4 bases, leaving 7 bases not matched to a gene.